The 21 T cell receptor beta chains listed next were all sequenced from one sample in a study of preoperative IRX-2 immunotherapy in early breast cancer. The data were produced by immunoSEQ multiplex PCR, yet TCRdb's version contains in-frame clones alone and is incomplete. The repertoire has 90,000 to 100,000 clones, 80% to 90% of them found once; the top ten carry roughly 2%. Treatment defined: preoperative locoregional IRX-2 cytokine immunotherapy. Here the sequenced sample was tumor tissue, taken after IRX-2 immunotherapy. Receptor source: a human donor with breast cancer.

This clone came up many times. V usage is TRBV6-8 and J usage is TRBJ2-3; D is possibly TRBD2 (5 bases). The CDR3 loop spans 16 amino acids. V was clipped by 2 bases and J by 0 bases, with 12 bases between them. Looked up from germline, CDR1 is MNHGY and CDR2 is SAAAGT. Written as DNA, the CDR3 is TGTGCCAGCAGTTACGGGAGCCCGATAAGCACAGATACGCAGTATTTT. The encoded protein is CASSYGSPISTDTQYF.

V gene TRBV28 combines with J gene TRBJ1-1; D unclear. The CDR3 contains 12 residues. Trimming cost V 1 base and J 4 bases, with 4 bases left between them. From germline, CDR1 is MDHEN and CDR2 SYDVKM. CDR3 residues: CASSLYSTEAFF. The CDR3 region has the DNA TGTGCCAGCAGTTTATACAGCACTGAAGCTTTCTTT.

The chain employs TRBV6-8 and TRBJ1-2, with a tentative D call TRBD1 (5 bases). The V gene lost 8 bases and the J gene lost 8 bases, with 30 bases spanning the gap. In germline, CDR1 is MNHGY, CDR2 SAAAGT. The CDR3 consists of 17 residues. CDR3 coding DNA: TGTGCCAGCCTCAATTTTACGCCGGGACGACCTAGAAGGGGCTACACCTTC. Its translation: CASLNFTPGRPRRGYTF.

Comment on this clone: Germline and junction disagree at one end, which may indicate a read error. The J gene is TRBJ1-4, the V gene TRBV5-1; TRBD1 might be the D (6 bases). The CDR3 totals 15 residues. Germline V lookup: CDR1 SGHRS, CDR2 YFSETQ. In DNA form, the CDR3 reads TGCGCCAGCAGCTTGGGCGGGACAACAAATGAAAAACTGTTTTTT. It encodes CASSLGGTTNEKLFF.

This chain uses TRBV19 with TRBJ1-3, with D uncertain. Trimming stripped 6 bases from V and 0 bases from J, with 9 bases between. The CDR3 runs to 14 residues. From germline, CDR1 is LNHDA and CDR2 SQIVND (reference sequence). The CDR3 protein is CASRHRGSGNTIYF. CDR3 bases: TGTGCCAGTAGGCACCGGGGCTCTGGAAACACCATATATTTT.

The CDR3 protein is CASRRQGTNEQFF. The CDR3 DNA reads TGTGCCAGCAGACGACAGGGTACGAATGAGCAGTTCTTC. The genes are TRBV6-8 and TRBJ2-1, with 7 nucleotides matching TRBD1. The CDR3 covers 13 residues. The trim removed 6 bases at V and 7 bases at J, leaving 6 bases unmatched. The V gene's germline CDR1 is MNHGY and CDR2 SAAAGT.

This clone was seen at least ten times. CDR3 sequence reads: CASSLSRDRDEAFF. The CDR3 nucleotides read TGTGCCAGCAGCTTATCCCGGGACAGAGATGAAGCTTTCTTT. The rearrangement links TRBV11-3 to TRBJ1-1; 7 bases line up with TRBD1. Losses at the gene ends were 2 bases for V and 7 bases for J; bases not matched to a gene: 7. The CDR3 spans 14 residues. The germline CDR1 and CDR2 sequences are SGHNT and YENEEA.

The V and J genes are TRBV18 and TRBJ1-1; tentative D call: TRBD1 (6 bases). Between the trimmed V and J ends, which lost 4 bases and 0 bases, there was a span of 15 bases. The CDR3 is 16 residues long. The germline V gene has CDR1 KGHSH and CDR2 LQKENI. The CDR3 DNA follows: TGTGCCAGCTCACTGGGGCAGGGGCGTATGAACACTGAAGCTTTCTTT. It yields the protein CASSLGQGRMNTEAFF.

The chain uses TRBV12-5 and TRBJ2-1, with 8 bases matching TRBD2. The germline CDR1 and CDR2 sequences are LGHNT and FRNRAP. CDR3 size: 16 residues. V lost 5 bases to trimming and J lost 7 bases; unmatched junction nucleotides: 13. The CDR3 protein is CASGPRRAGGINEQFF. In DNA, the CDR3 is TGTGCTAGTGGTCCCCGTCGGGCGGGAGGAATAAATGAGCAGTTCTTC.

This clone was picked up a small number of times. CDR3 DNA: TGTGCCAGCAGGAAATCGGGATTGACCTACGAGCAGTACTTC. Translated: CASRKSGLTYEQYF. The rearrangement joins TRBV22-1 to TRBJ2-7; the table's TRBD2 call for D was not verified on the DNA. TRBV22-1 is listed as a pseudogene. CDR3 size: 14 residues.

The chain links TRBV6-8 to TRBJ2-1, with 13 bases aligning to TRBD2. CDR1 and CDR2 (germline): MNHGY, SAAAGT. The CDR3 contains 14 residues. The V segment lost 10 bases and the J segment 9 bases; nucleotides outside the gene matches: 9. CDR3 region: CATGLAGAPPEQFF. The CDR3 DNA is TGTGCCACAGGACTAGCGGGGGCCCCCCCTGAGCAGTTCTTC.

The chain is built from TRBV19 and TRBJ1-4; no clear D gene. The V and J ends lost 6 bases and 5 bases respectively, with 10 bases between them. The CDR3 is 13 amino acids. Germline-derived CDR1 and CDR2 are LNHDA and SQIVND (reference sequence). CDR3 in DNA: TGTGCCAGTAGCGGGGAATGGAATGAAAAACTGTTTTTT. Amino acids: CASSGEWNEKLFF.

The genes are TRBV28 and TRBJ2-7; TRBD1 matches 9 bases. The length of the CDR3 is 14 residues. Germline V gene lookup returns CDR1 MDHEN and CDR2 SYDVKM. With 6 bases clipped from V and 2 bases from J, the junction kept 5 bases outside the gene matches. CDR3 sequence (DNA): TGTGCCAGCAGACCACAGGGGGCTCCCTACGAGCAGTACTTC. Protein: CASRPQGAPYEQYF.

The chain links TRBV28 to TRBJ1-4, with D uncertain. Deletions cut 3 bases from V and 0 bases from J, with 14 bases between. The length of the CDR3 is 17 residues. In germline, CDR1 is MDHEN, CDR2 SYDVKM. The CDR3 sequence: CASSLVVAAATNEKLFF. In DNA form, the CDR3 reads TGTGCCAGCAGTTTGGTAGTAGCGGCTGCAACTAATGAAAAACTGTTTTTT.

The rearrangement links TRBV7-1 to TRBJ1-3, with 10 bases aligning to TRBD1. TRBV7-1 is an ORF, with its function uncertain. The CDR3 spans 17 residues. V lost 4 bases to trimming and J lost 0 bases; unmatched junction nucleotides: 6. This CDR3 is CASSFPWDRGSGNTIYF. CDR3 coding DNA: TGTGCCAGCAGCTTTCCTTGGGACAGGGGCTCTGGAAACACCATATATTTT.

J is TRBJ1-4 and V is TRBV6-8; D uncertain. This CDR3 is built from 15 residues. V lost 1 base and J lost 6, with 12 bases in between. CDR1 is MNHGY, CDR2 SAAAGT, per germline. CDR3 protein: CASSYFYTADEKLFF. The CDR3 DNA is TGTGCCAGCAGTTACTTTTATACAGCCGATGAAAAACTGTTTTTT.

V is TRBV11-3 and J is TRBJ1-1, with a weak D call TRBD1 (5 bases). V dropped 3 bases and J dropped 0 bases, with 20 bases sitting between them. The length of the CDR3 is 18 residues. Germline CDR1 is SGHNT and CDR2 is YENEEA. In DNA, the CDR3 is TGTGCCAGCAGCTTGGCCAATTGGGGGTCCCTGATGAACACTGAAGCTTTCTTT. It encodes CASSLANWGSLMNTEAFF.

As regards this clone: Mismatch with germline at one junction end may stem from a read error. The chain recombines TRBV5-1 with TRBJ1-4; D might be TRBD1 (5 bases). This CDR3 comprises 16 residues. Germline CDR1 reads SGHRS; CDR2 reads YFSETQ. CDR3 coding DNA: TGCGCCAGCAGCTCCCGGGACGGAGGAAATAATGAAAAATTGTTTTTT. Translation gives CASSSRDGGNNEKLFF.

The chain has TRBV18 and TRBJ1-2, with unresolved D. CDR1 KGHSH and CDR2 LQKENI come from the germline V gene. The CDR3 consists of 14 residues. Trimming took 1 base from V and 3 from J, leaving 9 bases between them. CDR3 sequence reads: CASSPLVGYYGYTF. The CDR3, as DNA: TGTGCCAGCTCACCACTTGTAGGGTACTATGGCTACACCTTC.

The chain employs TRBV18 and TRBJ2-1; D may correspond to TRBD1 or TRBD2 (5 bases each). Between the trimmed V and J ends, which lost 3 bases and 7 bases, there was a span of 10 bases. The CDR3 has 13 amino acids. Germline-derived CDR1 and CDR2 are KGHSH and LQKENI. Here the CDR3 DNA reads TGTGCCAGCTCACCGACCGAGGGGAATGAGCAGTTCTTC. Residues: CASSPTEGNEQFF.

The gene calls are TRBV6-8 and TRBJ1-2, with 9 nucleotides matching TRBD1. This CDR3 contains 14 residues. V dropped 10 bases and J dropped 5; count of bases not matched to a gene: 11. Germline CDR1 MNHGY, CDR2 SAAAGT. CDR3 protein: CAIRGEGQGYGYTF. The CDR3, as DNA: TGTGCCATCAGGGGAGAAGGACAGGGGTATGGCTACACCTTC.